A single sample is the source of the 18 T cell receptor beta chains below, sequenced in a study of blood T cell repertoires in COVID-19. TCRdb's table, derived via immunoSEQ multiplex PCR, lists solely in-frame clones and lacks some. The sample contains about 200,000 clones, around 83% of which appear only once. The sequencing input was peripheral blood. The receptors were sampled from a human donor in a cohort sampled during active COVID-19.

This chain links TRBV4-1 with TRBJ1-2, with 11 bases aligning to TRBD1. Germline CDR1 is MGHRA and CDR2 is YSYEKL. The CDR3 loop spans 17 amino acids. With V trimmed by 0 bases and J by 4 bases, 7 bases remained unmatched. The CDR3 sequence: CASSQDPGQGAIYGYTF. The CDR3 region has the DNA TGCGCCAGCAGCCAAGACCCTGGACAGGGGGCGATCTATGGCTACACCTTC.

This clone was seen only a few times. The CDR3 loop is CASSLEQGGYGYTF. The CDR3 region has the DNA TGCGCCAGCAGCTTGGAACAGGGGGGTTATGGCTACACCTTC. The V call is TRBV5-1, the J call TRBJ1-2; TRBD1 agrees at 8 bases. This CDR3 contains 14 residues. V lost 0 bases and J lost 5; bases outside the gene matches: 3. Germline CDR1 and CDR2: SGHRS and YFSETQ.

This rearrangement joins TRBV2 to TRBJ2-4; D is perhaps TRBD2 (6 bases). The CDR3 spans 14 residues. The V end was cut by 10 bases, the J end by 4 bases, with 17 bases between. Germline CDR1 and CDR2: SNHLY and FYNNEI. CDR3 protein: CATQEGRLKNIQYF. The CDR3 coding sequence is TGTGCCACCCAGGAGGGCCGCCTGAAAAACATTCAGTACTTC.

This sequence joins TRBV18 and TRBJ2-1; 14 bases agree with TRBD2. J gave up 4 bases and V 4 bases, and 3 bases lay outside the gene matches. Germline V CDR1 and CDR2: KGHSH, LQKENI. CDR3 length: 16 amino acids. The CDR3 sequence is CASSLWTSGGYNEQFF. For the CDR3, the DNA is TGTGCCAGCTCACTTTGGACTAGCGGGGGGTACAATGAGCAGTTCTTC.

Comment on this clone: The sample has other DNA sequences that encode this CDR3 too. The chain joins TRBV7-9 to TRBJ2-7; no clear D gene. Germline assignment: CDR1 SEHNR and CDR2 FQNEAQ (reference sequence). The CDR3 spans 14 residues. Deletions cut 1 base from V and 0 bases from J, with 7 bases between. Here the CDR3 reads CASSLGPGSYEQYF. In DNA, the CDR3 is TGTGCCAGCAGCTTAGGTCCGGGCTCCTACGAGCAGTACTTC.

This chain connects TRBV13 to TRBJ2-7; possibly TRBD1 for D (5 bases). The CDR3 spans 15 residues. The germline gives CDR1 PRHDT, CDR2 FYEKMQ (reference sequence). Trimming took off 5 bases at V and 4 bases at J, with 18 bases between the two ends. The CDR3 DNA reads TGTGCCAGCAGCCCTCCCGCTGCAGGGCCTTACGAGCAGTACTTC. This codes for CASSPPAAGPYEQYF.

J is TRBJ2-7 and V is TRBV5-6; D remains unclear. The CDR3 spans 12 residues. Germline values: CDR1 SGHDT, CDR2 YYEEEE. Trimming took 1 base from V and 9 from J, leaving 11 bases between them. The CDR3 reads CASSLNPERQYF. DNA for the CDR3: TGTGCCAGCAGCTTGAATCCCGAGCGGCAGTACTTC.

V and J are TRBV12-5 and TRBJ2-1; 9 bases are shared with TRBD2. This CDR3 spans 20 amino acids. Germline V gives CDR1 LGHNT, CDR2 FRNRAP. The junction had 13 bases not matched to a gene; V was cut back by 0 bases and J by 1 base. CDR3 protein: CASGLVPSGIIGNSYNEQFF. CDR3 bases: TGTGCTAGTGGTTTGGTCCCTAGCGGGATCATAGGAAATTCCTACAATGAGCAGTTCTTC.

The rearrangement links TRBV7-6 to TRBJ2-1; 10 bases are shared with TRBD2. CDR3 length: 18 residues. Germline V lookup: CDR1 SGHVS, CDR2 FNYEAQ. After removal of 5 bases from V and 5 bases from J, the junction contained 15 bases not matched to a gene. The CDR3 bases are TGTGCCAGCAGCAGAGATGTTTTCGCTAGCGGGAGAGACAATGAGCAGTTCTTC. Its translation: CASSRDVFASGRDNEQFF. Variable domain in full (rest from reference TRBV7-6 and TRBJ2-1): GAGVSQSPRYKVTKRGQDVALRCDPISGHVSLYWYRQALGQGPEFLTYFNYEAQQDKSGLPNDRFSAERPEGSISTLTIQRTEQRDSAMYRCASSRDVFASGRDNEQFFGPGTRLTVL.

V is TRBV4-1 and J is TRBJ2-7; 10 bases match TRBD2. The CDR3 runs 14 residues. Per germline, CDR1 MGHRA and CDR2 YSYEKL. Trimming took 2 bases from V and 3 from J; bases not matched to a gene: 1. CDR3 coding DNA: TGCGCCAGCAGCCAAACTAGCGGGAACTACGAGCAGTACTTC. Protein sequence: CASSQTSGNYEQYF.

This clone was seen just once. The chain combines TRBV7-8 with TRBJ2-7, with 8 bases aligning to TRBD1. Germline V CDR1 and CDR2: SGHVS, FQNEAQ. The CDR3 consists of 17 residues. Unmatched junction bases numbered 15, after V lost 1 base and J lost 7 bases. The CDR3 here is CASSLGGGQGVLGEQYF. CDR3 coding DNA: TGTGCCAGCAGCTTAGGAGGCGGACAGGGAGTCTTGGGGGAGCAGTACTTC.

This chain uses TRBV7-9 with TRBJ1-3; no definite D call. CDR3 length equals 14 residues. V was clipped by 1 base and J by 0 bases, with 4 bases between them. Germline-derived CDR1 and CDR2 are SEHNR and FQNEAQ (reference sequence). This CDR3 is CASSLGHSGNTIYF. Written as DNA, the CDR3 is TGTGCCAGCAGCTTAGGGCACTCTGGAAACACCATATATTTT.

This chain links TRBV6-2 or TRBV6-3 with TRBJ1-5; no clear D. Germline lookup yields CDR1 MNHEY and CDR2 SVGEGT. The CDR3 consists of 17 residues. V was cut by 6 bases and J by 4 bases, with 22 bases left in between. CDR3 amino acids: CASSNLQVRRPNQPQHF. The CDR3 region has the DNA TGTGCCAGCAGCAACCTCCAGGTCCGGAGGCCTAATCAGCCCCAGCATTTT.

This clone occurred once. The chain joins TRBV18 to TRBJ1-3; D may be TRBD1 (6 bases). Germline V gives CDR1 KGHSH, CDR2 LQKENI. This CDR3 spans 15 amino acids. The V and J ends lost 2 bases and 4 bases respectively, with 12 bases between them. This CDR3 reads CASSPVEDRGNTIYF. CDR3 coding DNA: TGTGCCAGCTCACCAGTTGAGGACAGAGGAAACACCATATATTTT.

This chain uses TRBV28 with TRBJ1-1; perhaps TRBD1 as D (5 bases). The V gene's germline CDR1 is MDHEN and CDR2 SYDVKM. Deletions cut 6 bases from V and 4 bases from J, with 9 bases between. This CDR3 has 12 residues. CDR3 nucleotide sequence: TGTGCCAGCAGCGACAGCAGCACTGAAGCTTTCTTT. Translated, it gives CASSDSSTEAFF.

CDR3 nucleotide sequence: TGTGCCAGCAGTGACCCCTATCATAAAGACCCGTGGGAGAGGGATACGCAGTATTTT. Protein sequence: CASSDPYHKDPWERDTQYF. This chain uses TRBV2 with TRBJ2-3; D possibly corresponds to TRBD2 (5 bases). Per the germline V gene, CDR1 is SNHLY and CDR2 is FYNNEI. The CDR3 spans 19 residues. Trimming stripped 3 bases from V and 6 bases from J, with 28 bases between.

This clone was found once. The chain recombines TRBV6-1 with TRBJ1-4; 7 bases match TRBD1. J gave up 5 bases and V 2 bases, and 5 bases lay outside the gene matches. The CDR3 is made up of 15 amino acids. Germline V gives CDR1 MNHNS, CDR2 SASEGT. The CDR3 reads CASSERVTGNEKLFF. The CDR3 nucleotides read TGTGCCAGCAGTGAAAGGGTGACAGGGAATGAAAAACTGTTTTTT.

The chain carries TRBV3-1 (or the pseudogene TRBV3-2) and TRBJ2-4; D gene uncertain. Trimming stripped 4 bases from V and 2 bases from J, with 15 bases between. The CDR3 runs to 16 residues. The germline V gene has CDR1 LGHDT and CDR2 YNNKEL (reference sequence). The CDR3 DNA reads TGTGCCAGCAGCCCTCGTTTATTTACATCCAAAAACATTCAGTACTTC. It yields the protein CASSPRLFTSKNIQYF.